A selection of T cell receptor beta chains follows, all from one sample in a study of blood T cell repertoires in COVID-19. Generated by immunoSEQ multiplex PCR, the TCRdb table keeps only in-frame clones and is missing some. The sample records 100,000 to 150,000 clones, about 89% being singletons. Sequencing was carried out using peripheral blood. The receptor set was obtained from a man between 45 and 60 years old with active or convalescent COVID-19. Each CDR3 is given with its conserved first and last residue. The D gene is left open where the match is weak. Expanded clones get a size class; other rows say once, few or many, or leave the size out.

V	J	D	size	CDR3	DNA
TRBV24-1	TRBJ1-1	TRBD1	NA	CATSDAPGQGLTEAFF	TGTGCCACCAGTGACGCACCAGGACAGGGGCTCACTGAAGCTTTCTTT
TRBV5-5	TRBJ1-1	NA	many	CASSLQRMNTEAFF	TGTGCCAGCAGCTTACAGAGAATGAACACTGAAGCTTTCTTT
TRBV30	TRBJ1-3	NA	NA	CAWSVRGLGNTIYF	TGTGCCTGGAGTGTAAGGGGTTTGGGAAACACCATATATTTT
TRBV5-5	TRBJ2-7	TRBD2	NA	CASSFQGLAGVGEQYF	TGTGCCAGCAGCTTCCAGGGACTAGCGGGAGTAGGCGAGCAGTACTTC
TRBV6-5	TRBJ1-2	NA	NA	CASRIPGNGYTF	TGTGCCAGCAGGATCCCAGGGAATGGCTACACCTTC
TRBV10-1	TRBJ2-1	NA	NA	CASSRGQAGSPFF	TGCGCCAGCAGTAGAGGACAGGCGGGGTCGCCGTTCTTC
TRBV19	TRBJ2-7	TRBD2	NA	CASSIQLAGGPVTYEQYF	TGTGCCAGTAGTATCCAACTAGCGGGAGGGCCTGTCACCTACGAGCAGTACTTC
TRBV29-1	TRBJ1-2	TRBD1	NA	CSVSSGTGVSYGYTF	TGCAGCGTTTCGTCCGGGACAGGGGTTTCCTATGGCTACACCTTC
TRBV27	TRBJ2-7	NA	NA	CASSLGQVREQYF	TGTGCCAGCAGTTTGGGGCAGGTTCGCGAGCAGTACTTC
TRBV28	TRBJ2-2	NA	NA	CASSLEHRTGELFF	TGTGCCAGCAGTCTCGAACACCGCACCGGGGAGCTGTTTTTT
TRBV28	TRBJ2-7	TRBD2	NA	CASTGGRVTYEQYF	TGTGCCAGCACCGGCGGGAGGGTAACCTACGAGCAGTACTTC
TRBV12-3/TRBV12-4	TRBJ1-1	NA	NA	CASSSIPGTEAFF	TGTGCCAGCAGTTCCATTCCCGGGACTGAAGCTTTCTTT
TRBV15	TRBJ2-1	TRBD2	few	CATSRGIPGGLAARNEQFF	TGTGCCACCAGCAGAGGGATACCAGGGGGACTAGCGGCTCGCAATGAGCAGTTCTTC
TRBV24-1	TRBJ2-3	NA	NA	CATSDARVDTQYF	TGTGCCACCAGTGATGCTCGGGTGGATACGCAGTATTTT
TRBV18	TRBJ2-1	NA	NA	CASSAMRTVENNEQFF	TGTGCCAGCTCAGCTATGAGGACAGTGGAAAACAATGAGCAGTTCTTC
TRBV18	TRBJ2-7	TRBD2	NA	CASSPRTSGMGISYEQYF	TGTGCCAGCTCACCGCGGACTAGCGGGATGGGCATATCCTACGAGCAGTACTTC
TRBV5-1	TRBJ1-4	TRBD1	once	CASSLFTGGEKLFF	TGCGCCAGCAGCTTGTTCACAGGGGGTGAAAAACTGTTTTTT
TRBV28	TRBJ2-1	TRBD2	NA	CASSFFGTRRHEQFF	TGTGCCAGCAGTTTTTTCGGGACTAGGAGACATGAGCAGTTCTTC
TRBV29-1	TRBJ2-3	NA	NA	CSVGQGGTDTQYF	TGCAGCGTTGGGCAGGGGGGAACAGATACGCAGTATTTT
TRBV6-5	TRBJ1-5	TRBD1	NA	CASNYRGTDQPQHF	TGTGCCAGCAACTACAGGGGAACGGATCAGCCCCAGCATTTT
TRBV5-1	TRBJ1-5	NA	few	CASSLVGGNNQPQHF	TGCGCCAGCAGCTTGGTTGGAGGGAACAATCAGCCCCAGCATTTT
TRBV6-5	TRBJ1-1	TRBD1	NA	CASMGQANTEAFF	TGTGCCAGCATGGGACAGGCTAACACTGAAGCTTTCTTT
TRBV21-1	TRBJ1-2	NA	NA	CASSKAPDQGCAYGYTF	TGTGCCAGCAGCAAAGCGCCCGACCAGGGCTGTGCCTATGGCTACACCTTC
TRBV30	TRBJ2-6	TRBD2	NA	CAWSVLRGAGANVLTF	TGTGCCTGGAGTGTACTTCGGGGGGCTGGGGCCAACGTCCTGACTTTC
TRBV2	TRBJ2-7	NA	NA	CASQRGRGRDYEQYF	TGTGCCAGCCAACGAGGGCGGGGTCGGGACTACGAGCAGTACTTC
TRBV7-2	TRBJ2-3	TRBD1	NA	CASSPRTGGDTQYF	TGTGCCAGCAGCCCTAGGACAGGGGGAGATACGCAGTATTTT
TRBV7-2	TRBJ2-7	TRBD1	NA	CASSFSGGTYEQYF	TGTGCCAGCAGCTTTTCAGGGGGCACCTACGAGCAGTACTTC
TRBV5-8	TRBJ1-2	NA	NA	CASSNRRGFYGYTF	TGTGCCAGCAGCAACAGGAGGGGATTCTATGGCTACACCTTC
TRBV6-6	TRBJ1-6	TRBD1	NA	CASSPGQGLPLHF	TGTGCCAGCAGCCCGGGACAGGGATTACCCCTCCACTTT
TRBV7-2	TRBJ1-6	NA	NA	CASSLDTSSPLHF	TGTGCCAGCAGCTTAGACACTAGTTCACCCCTCCACTTT
TRBV15	TRBJ1-5	NA	once	CATSRATGSGQPQHF	TGTGCCACCAGCAGAGCCACAGGGTCAGGTCAGCCCCAGCATTTT